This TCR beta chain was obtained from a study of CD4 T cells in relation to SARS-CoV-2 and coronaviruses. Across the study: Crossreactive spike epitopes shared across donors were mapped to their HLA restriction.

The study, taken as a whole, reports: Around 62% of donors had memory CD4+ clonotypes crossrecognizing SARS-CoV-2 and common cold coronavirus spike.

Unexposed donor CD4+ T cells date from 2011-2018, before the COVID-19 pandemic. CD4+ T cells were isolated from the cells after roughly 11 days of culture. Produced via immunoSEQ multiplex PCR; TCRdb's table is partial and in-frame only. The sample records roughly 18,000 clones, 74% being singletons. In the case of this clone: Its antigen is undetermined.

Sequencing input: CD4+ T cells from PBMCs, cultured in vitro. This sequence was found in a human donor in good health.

DNA for the CDR3: TGTGCCACCAGCAACAGGGGGTGGAACACCGGGGAGCTGTTTTTT. Amino acid sequence: CATSNRGWNTGELFF. The rearrangement links TRBV15 to TRBJ2-2; TRBD1 aligns across 8 bases. The V and J ends lost 4 bases and 1 base, in that order; junction bases with no gene match: 2. This CDR3 has 15 residues. Germline CDR1 and CDR2: LNHNV and YYDKDF (reference sequence).